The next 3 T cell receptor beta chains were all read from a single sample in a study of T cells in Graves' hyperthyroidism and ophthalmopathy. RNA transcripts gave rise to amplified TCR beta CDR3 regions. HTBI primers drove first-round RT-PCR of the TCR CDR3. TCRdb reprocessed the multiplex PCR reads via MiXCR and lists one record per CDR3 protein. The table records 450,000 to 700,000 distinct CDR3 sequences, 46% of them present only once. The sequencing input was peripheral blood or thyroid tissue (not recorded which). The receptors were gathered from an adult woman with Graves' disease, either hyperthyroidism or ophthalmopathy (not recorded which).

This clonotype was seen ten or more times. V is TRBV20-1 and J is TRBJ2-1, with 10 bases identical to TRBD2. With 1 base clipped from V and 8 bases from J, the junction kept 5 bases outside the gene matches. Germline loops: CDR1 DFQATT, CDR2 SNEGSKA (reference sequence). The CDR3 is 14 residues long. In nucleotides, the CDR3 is TGCAGTGCTAGAGGCCTAGCGGGAGCAGATGAGCAGTTCTTC. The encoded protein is CSARGLAGADEQFF.

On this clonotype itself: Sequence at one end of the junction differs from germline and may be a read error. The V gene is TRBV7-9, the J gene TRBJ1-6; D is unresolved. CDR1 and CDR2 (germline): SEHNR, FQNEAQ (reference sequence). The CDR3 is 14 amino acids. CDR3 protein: CASSQKNGNSPLHF. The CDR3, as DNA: TGCGCCAGCAGCCAAAAAAACGGGAATTCACCCCTCCACTTT. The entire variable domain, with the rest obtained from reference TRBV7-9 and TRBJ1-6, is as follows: DTGVSQNPRHKITKRGQNVTFRCDPISEHNRLYWYRQTLGQGPEFLTYFQNEAQLEKSRLLSDRFSAERPKGSFSTLEIQRTEQGDSAMYLCASSQKNGNSPLHFGNGTRLTVT.

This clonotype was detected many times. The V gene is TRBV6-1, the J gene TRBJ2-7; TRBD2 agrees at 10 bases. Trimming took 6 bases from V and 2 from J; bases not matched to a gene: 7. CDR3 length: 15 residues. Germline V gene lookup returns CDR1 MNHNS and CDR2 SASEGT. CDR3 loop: CASSLPGLATYEQYF. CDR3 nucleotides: TGTGCCAGCAGCCTCCCGGGACTAGCGACCTACGAGCAGTACTTC.